Listed below are T cell receptor beta chains from one sample, sequenced in a study of shared clonotypes between healthy human individuals. Here immunoSEQ multiplex PCR was the method, and the copy in TCRdb shows in-frame clones only, minus some. This sample has roughly 480,000 clones, with around 80% found just once. Sequencing was carried out using PBMCs. These receptors all come from a woman aged 40 to 50 in good health. Some clones in this sample may be carry-over from other donors' samples. The conserved cysteine and the conserved F or W are not part of the CDR3 here. Part of the rows lack a size; the others show once, few, many or a class for expanded clones.

size	V	J	CDR3
NA	TRBV28	TRBJ1-1	ASRTTGGTEAF
few	TRBV11-1	TRBJ2-7	ASSSGLFYEQY
NA	TRBV27	TRBJ2-7	ASRLAGGYEQY
NA	TRBV10-2	TRBJ2-5	ASRVGLAGETQY
NA	TRBV27	TRBJ1-2	ASSYGGRYGYT
NA	TRBV28	TRBJ2-3	ASSPTLPDTQY
many	TRBV5-6	TRBJ2-1	ASSRTGNEQF
NA	TRBV7-9	TRBJ2-3	ASSTGTSLDTQY
NA	TRBV7-9	TRBJ2-3	ASRILGLAGGTDTQY
NA	TRBV19	TRBJ2-7	ASAKAGGTYEQY
few	TRBV30	TRBJ1-2	ASNWGQGYGYT
NA	TRBV7-6	TRBJ1-4	ASSSIGVSTNEKLF
NA	TRBV6-4	TRBJ2-1	ASSDSSDPAGDEQF
NA	TRBV5-6	TRBJ2-7	ASSGRHEQY
NA	TRBV7-9	TRBJ2-7	ASSLASGPYEQY
NA	TRBV9	TRBJ2-2	ASSVGIGNTGELF
once	TRBV7-9	TRBJ2-5	ASSLAGTLEEQY
NA	TRBV21-1	TRBJ1-5	ASRINTLHPGQPLSNQPQH
NA	TRBV2	TRBJ2-3	ASSVGTDTQY
NA	TRBV5-1	TRBJ2-7	ASSWDTNYEQY
NA	TRBV27	TRBJ2-5	ASSLWFRKRWGHQETQY
NA	TRBV9	TRBJ1-2	ASSETGGGGYT
NA	TRBV7-2	TRBJ2-1	ASSLGGGPTYNEQF
NA	TRBV29-1	TRBJ2-3	SVEWRTITDTQY
NA	TRBV6-6	TRBJ1-3	ASTYRGSGNTIY
few	TRBV27	TRBJ2-2	ATGGRDAENTGELF
NA	TRBV28	TRBJ1-4	ASRYSATNEKLF
NA	TRBV29-1	TRBJ2-4	SVESTSRDIQY
NA	TRBV6-1	TRBJ2-7	ASSLFGAYEQY
NA	TRBV6-5	TRBJ1-1	ASSLTGPLNTEAF
NA	TRBV7-8	TRBJ2-2	ASSLRTSGSGTGELF
NA	TRBV19	TRBJ1-5	ASSMIHNQPQH
NA	TRBV18	TRBJ1-4	ASSRTDGYEKLF